This T cell receptor beta chain originates from a study of T-cell memory formation after mild COVID-19. In this sample, this clonotype turned up many times. Its antigen is not known. TCRdb fed the 5' RACE reads into MiXCR, producing one record per CDR3 protein. The sample has roughly 510,000 distinct CDR3 sequences, roughly 17% seen once; the top ten hold just over 8%. Trimming pared 4 bases from V and 0 bases from J, leaving 11 bases between. CDR1 is SGHRS and CDR2 is YFSETQ in the germline V gene. This CDR3 contains 14 residues. General study results and limits: Day 15 to 85 contractors were CD4/CD8 balanced; later expanders leaned CD4+.

The chain couples TRBV5-1 to TRBJ2-7; D possibly uses TRBD1 or TRBD2 (5 bases each). The TCR sequence derives from an adult woman who had mild COVID-19 (a few samples of this study predate the infection). Cell type and time point are not known. The sequenced sample consisted of PBMCs or a T cell subset sorted from them (not recorded which). The CDR3 coding sequence is TGCGCCAGCAGCATCGGGACCAGCTCCTACGAGCAGTACTTC. Its protein product is CASSIGTSSYEQYF.